A single T cell receptor (beta chain) is shown here with its context. Data came from immunoSEQ multiplex PCR; TCRdb stores just in-frame clones and leaves some out. The table has under 80,000 clones, 85% to 95% seen once; the top ten hold 0.32%. Autoimmune disease history or systemic immunosuppression excluded patients. The data originate from a study of OX40 agonist ivuxolimab in advanced cancers. Whole-study context: Patients in the trial were receiving intravenous ivuxolimab every 2 weeks, at doses of 0.01 to 10 mg/kg. The dose-escalation cohort was around 83% male, with a mean age of approximately 61 years, ranging about 20 to 79.

CDR1 and CDR2 (germline): SGHTA, FQGNSA. The length of the CDR3 is 16 residues. V lost 0 bases to trimming and J lost 6 bases; unmatched junction nucleotides: 2. The sample was CD4+ or CD8+ T cells sorted from blood, taken in a trial of the OX40 agonist ivuxolimab. The clonotype originates from an adult with an advanced solid tumor such as melanoma, head and neck, liver or kidney cancer. The V and J genes are TRBV7-2 and TRBJ2-7; the match to TRBD2 covers 16 bases. Written as DNA, the CDR3 is TGTGCCAGCAGCTTAGCGGGGACTAGCGGGAGGGGCGAGCAGTACTTC. This codes for CASSLAGTSGRGEQYF. The full variable domain, its missing parts supplied by reference TRBV7-2 and TRBJ2-7, is GAGVSQSPSNKVTEKGKDVELRCDPISGHTALYWYRQSLGQGLEFLIYFQGNSAPDKSGLPSDRFSAERTGGSVSTLTIQRTQQEDSAVYLCASSLAGTSGRGEQYFGPGTRLTVT.